One T cell receptor beta chain is described in this entry. The data belong to a study of CD8 T cells in Susac syndrome. The CDR3 is 14 residues long. Trimming stripped 0 bases from V and 11 bases from J, with 16 bases between. Germline V CDR1 and CDR2: LNHNV, YYDKDF (reference sequence). About 0.5 to 1 ug RNA was reverse transcribed with random hexamers. TCRdb recomputed calls from the immunoSEQ multiplex PCR reads with MiXCR, one row per CDR3 protein. The sample has 95,000 or so distinct CDR3 sequences; over 85% are singletons. What was sequenced was CD8+ T cells from PBMCs. The J gene is TRBJ1-1, the V gene TRBV15; D gene unclear. The origin of this receptor is a human donor in good health. The CDR3 protein is CATSRDLDGLDAFF. CDR3 nucleotide sequence: TGTGCCACCAGCAGAGATCTTGACGGCCTTGATGCTTTCTTT.